Following are 5 T cell receptor beta chains from one sample sequenced in a study of cytomegalovirus exposure and HLA in healthy donors. Researchers ran the PCR with 60 Vbeta and 13 Jbeta primers. TCRdb keeps only in-frame clones here, not all; method: immunoSEQ multiplex PCR. The top ten clones hold 0.65% to 0.95% of a sample with roughly 180,000 clones, 76% of them seen once. Sample: PBMCs. The receptors were sampled from a female donor in good health and CMV-seronegative.

This clone was found a few times. The junction departs from the called germline gene at one end, perhaps through a read error. The V call is TRBV7-2, the J call TRBJ2-1, with D possibly matching TRBD2 (5 bases). CDR3 length equals 14 residues. Germline V gene data show CDR1 as SGHTA and CDR2 as FQGNSA. The CDR3 loop reads CASSIARNYNEQFF. CDR3 DNA sequence: TGTGCCAGCAGCATAGCGAGGAACTACAATGAGCAGTTCTTC. The full variable domain, its missing parts supplied by reference TRBV7-2 and TRBJ2-1, is GAGVSQSPSNKVTEKGKDVELRCDPISGHTALYWYRQSLGQGLEFLIYFQGNSAPDKSGLPSDRFSAERTGGSVSTLTIQRTQQEDSAVYLCASSIARNYNEQFFGPGTRLTVL.

This rearrangement joins TRBV27 to TRBJ2-5; 9 bases fit TRBD2. J gave up 3 bases and V 6 bases, and 14 bases lay outside the gene matches. Looked up from germline, CDR1 is MNHEY and CDR2 is SMNVEV (reference sequence). The CDR3 spans 17 residues. The CDR3 bases are TGTGCCAGCAGACCCTTGGGGGTAGCGGGGGCCAAAGAGACCCAGTACTTC. This gives the protein CASRPLGVAGAKETQYF.

This sequence joins TRBV7-2 and TRBJ2-7; 8 nucleotides agree with TRBD2. The CDR3 consists of 19 residues. Trimming cost V 5 bases and J 3 bases; bases outside gene matches: 21. Germline loops: CDR1 SGHTA, CDR2 FQGNSA. The CDR3 DNA sequence: TGTGCCAGCAGCCCCCACAGGAAATCCACCGGGACTAGGATCTACGAGCAGTACTTC. It translates to CASSPHRKSTGTRIYEQYF. The entire variable domain, with the rest obtained from reference TRBV7-2 and TRBJ2-7, is as follows: GAGVSQSPSNKVTEKGKDVELRCDPISGHTALYWYRQSLGQGLEFLIYFQGNSAPDKSGLPSDRFSAERTGGSVSTLTIQRTQQEDSAVYLCASSPHRKSTGTRIYEQYFGPGTRLTVT.

V usage is TRBV7-9 and J usage is TRBJ1-1, with a weak D call TRBD1 (6 bases). V was pared by 5 bases and J by 1 base, with 11 bases between. Germline-derived CDR1 and CDR2 are SEHNR and FQNEAQ (reference sequence). There are 14 residues in the CDR3. The CDR3 DNA follows: TGTGCCAGCAGCCCAAGGGGGAGGAACACTGAAGCTTTCTTT. Translated, it gives CASSPRGRNTEAFF.

This chain joins TRBV25-1 and TRBJ2-3, with TRBD1 identical over 7 bases. J lost 6 bases, V lost 0 bases, and 12 bases had no gene match. CDR3 length equals 17 residues. Per the germline V gene, CDR1 is MGHDK and CDR2 is SYGVNS. The CDR3 is CASSEYGRTGLGDTQYF. CDR3 nucleotide sequence: TGTGCCAGCAGTGAATACGGGCGGACAGGCCTGGGGGATACGCAGTATTTT. Variable domain in full (rest from reference TRBV25-1 and TRBJ2-3): EADIYQTPRYLVIGTGKKITLECSQTMGHDKMYWYQQDPGMELHLIHYSYGVNSTEKGDLSSESTVSRIRTEHFPLTLESARPSHTSQYLCASSEYGRTGLGDTQYFGPGTRLTVL.